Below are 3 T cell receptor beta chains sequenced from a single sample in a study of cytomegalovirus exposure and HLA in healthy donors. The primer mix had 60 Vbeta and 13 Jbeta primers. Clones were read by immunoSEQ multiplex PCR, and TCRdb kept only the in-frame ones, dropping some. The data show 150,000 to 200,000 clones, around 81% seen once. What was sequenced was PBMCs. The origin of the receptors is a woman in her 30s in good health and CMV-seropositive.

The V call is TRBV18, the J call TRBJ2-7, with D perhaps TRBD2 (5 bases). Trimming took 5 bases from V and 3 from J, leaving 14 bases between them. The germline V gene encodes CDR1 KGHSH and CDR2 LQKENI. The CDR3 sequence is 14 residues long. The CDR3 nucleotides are TGTGCCAGCTCATACACTAGGTCAGGCTACGAGCAGTACTTC. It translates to CASSYTRSGYEQYF.

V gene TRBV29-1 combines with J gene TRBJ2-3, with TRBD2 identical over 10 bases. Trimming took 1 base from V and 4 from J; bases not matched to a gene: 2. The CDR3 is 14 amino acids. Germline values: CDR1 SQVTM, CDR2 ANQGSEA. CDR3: CSVEVLAGADTQYF. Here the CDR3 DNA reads TGCAGCGTTGAAGTCCTAGCGGGGGCAGATACGCAGTATTTT.

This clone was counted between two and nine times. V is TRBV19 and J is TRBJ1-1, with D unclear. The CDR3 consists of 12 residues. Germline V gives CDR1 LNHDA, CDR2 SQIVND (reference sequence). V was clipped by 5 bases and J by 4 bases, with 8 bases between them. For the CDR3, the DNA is TGTGCCAGTAGTCCAGGAGGCACTGAAGCTTTCTTT. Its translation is CASSPGGTEAFF.